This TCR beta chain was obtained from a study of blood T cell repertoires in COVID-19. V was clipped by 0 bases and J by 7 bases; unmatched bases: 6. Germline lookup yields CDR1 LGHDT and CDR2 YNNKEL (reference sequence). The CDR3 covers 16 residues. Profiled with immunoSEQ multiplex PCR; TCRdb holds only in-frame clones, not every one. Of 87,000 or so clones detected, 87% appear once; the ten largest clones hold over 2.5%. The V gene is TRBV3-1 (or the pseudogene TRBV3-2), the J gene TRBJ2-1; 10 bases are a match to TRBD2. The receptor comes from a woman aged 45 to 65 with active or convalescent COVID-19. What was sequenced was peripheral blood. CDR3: CASSQDPQRGGNEQFF. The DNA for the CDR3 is TGTGCCAGCAGCCAAGATCCCCAGCGGGGGGGAAATGAGCAGTTCTTC.